The 25 T cell receptor beta chains below all came from one sample that was sequenced in a study of blood T cell repertoires in COVID-19. Repertoires were generated with immunoSEQ multiplex PCR, while TCRdb's copy carries only in-frame clones and drops some. The sample has under 100,000 clones; approximately 85% are singletons. Sequencing was performed on peripheral blood. These receptors were obtained from a woman older than 75 with COVID-19, enrolled during active disease.

This rearrangement joins TRBV4-3 to TRBJ1-2; a weak D match, TRBD1 (5 bases). This CDR3 is built from 15 residues. V lost 1 base to trimming and J lost 4 bases, with 13 bases between them. Germline V gene sequence: CDR1 LGHNA, CDR2 YSLEER. The CDR3 sequence: CASSQVPGVSYGYTF. Here the CDR3 DNA reads TGCGCCAGCAGCCAAGTGCCGGGGGTGAGCTATGGCTACACCTTC.

The chain joins TRBV5-5 to TRBJ2-5; TRBD1 matches 7 bases. The CDR3 is made up of 18 amino acids. Looked up from germline, CDR1 is SGHKS and CDR2 is YYEKEE (reference sequence). Trimming at V came to 4 bases and at J to 0 bases, leaving 15 bases not matched to a gene. This CDR3 is CASSTRPGDRGYQETQYF. Written as DNA, the CDR3 is TGTGCCAGCAGCACCAGACCAGGGGACAGAGGCTACCAAGAGACCCAGTACTTC.

The V gene is TRBV7-3, the J gene TRBJ1-5; 8 bases are shared with TRBD1. This CDR3 comprises 13 residues. The J segment lost 7 bases and the V segment lost 5 bases, leaving 4 bases of the junction unmatched. The germline V gene encodes CDR1 SGHTA and CDR2 FQGTGA. The CDR3 is CASSQDRGQPQHF. In DNA form, the CDR3 reads TGTGCCAGCAGCCAAGACAGGGGACAGCCCCAGCATTTT.

This chain links TRBV11-2 with TRBJ1-1, with D tentatively TRBD1 (5 bases). Germline values: CDR1 SGHAT, CDR2 FQNNGV. The V gene lost 3 bases and the J gene lost 4 bases, with 12 bases spanning the gap. CDR3 size: 14 residues. The CDR3 region has the DNA TGTGCCAGCAGCTTCATGGGGGGAGGCACTGAAGCTTTCTTT. It is translated as CASSFMGGGTEAFF.

This clone has more than one count but fewer than ten. The chain carries TRBV7-5 and TRBJ2-7; the table's D call, TRBD2, has no DNA check behind it. TRBV7-5 is a pseudogene. The CDR3 is 15 amino acids. The CDR3 bases are TGTGTCAGAAGCTTAGCCCCCGGGAGGGTTTACGAGCAGTACTTC. Encoded protein: CVRSLAPGRVYEQYF.

V gene TRBV28 combines with J gene TRBJ2-5, with TRBD1 identical over 8 bases. The CDR3 runs 12 residues. Germline V lookup: CDR1 MDHEN, CDR2 SYDVKM. The V segment lost 5 bases and the J segment 10 bases; nucleotides outside the gene matches: 6. The CDR3 loop is CASSTWTGIQYF. CDR3 nucleotide sequence: TGTGCCAGCAGTACCTGGACAGGGATCCAGTACTTC.

CDR3 loop: CASSKGAQGATRETQYF. DNA of the CDR3: TGTGCCAGTAGTAAGGGGGCGCAGGGGGCAACGAGGGAGACCCAGTACTTC. This sequence joins TRBV19 and TRBJ2-5; 8 positions agree with TRBD1. This CDR3 has 17 amino acids. Per the germline V gene, CDR1 is LNHDA and CDR2 is SQIVND (reference sequence). The trim removed 4 bases at V and 5 bases at J, leaving 15 bases unmatched.

This clone showed up just a few times. The chain links TRBV10-3 to TRBJ2-2; the match to TRBD1 covers 8 bases. The CDR3 has 17 residues. From germline, CDR1 is ENHRY and CDR2 SYGVKD. With 2 bases clipped from V and 4 bases from J, the junction kept 9 bases outside the gene matches. This chain's CDR3 is CAISERAGGAGTGELFF. The CDR3 nucleotides are TGTGCCATCAGTGAGCGTGCAGGGGGCGCTGGCACCGGGGAGCTGTTTTTT.

Concerning this clone: Other nucleotide sequences in the sample specify the same CDR3. The V and J genes are TRBV4-2 and TRBJ2-7; TRBD2 matches at 14 bases. Germline assignment: CDR1 LGHNA and CDR2 YNFKEQ. Trimming at V came to 4 bases and at J to 4 bases, leaving 3 bases not matched to a gene. The CDR3 covers 15 residues. The CDR3 region has the DNA TGTGCCAGCAGCCTGGGGACTAGCGGGAGTTACGAGCAGTACTTC. This codes for CASSLGTSGSYEQYF.

In its sample, this clone was seen a few times. The V gene is TRBV5-1, the J gene TRBJ2-7, with a weak D call TRBD2 (5 bases). Germline V CDR1 and CDR2: SGHRS, YFSETQ. Trimming pared 0 bases from V and 3 bases from J, leaving 10 bases between. This CDR3 spans 14 amino acids. The CDR3 reads CASSLAAGGYEQYF. In DNA form, the CDR3 reads TGCGCCAGCAGCTTGGCGGCAGGAGGCTACGAGCAGTACTTC.

The chain uses TRBV27 and TRBJ2-7; D is possibly TRBD2 (7 bases). The germline CDR1 and CDR2 sequences are MNHEY and SMNVEV (reference sequence). V was trimmed by 6 bases and J by 6 bases, leaving 18 bases between them. The CDR3 has 14 residues. The CDR3 sequence is CASSPGWEGGEQYF. Written as DNA, the CDR3 is TGTGCCAGCAGCCCGGGATGGGAGGGGGGCGAGCAGTACTTC.

The V call is TRBV25-1, the J call TRBJ2-1; 10 positions match TRBD2. The germline CDR1 and CDR2 sequences are MGHDK and SYGVNS. This CDR3 region has 16 residues. J was trimmed by 7 bases and V by 3 bases; bases with no gene match: 9. As DNA, the CDR3 is TGTGCCAGCAGTGAGGTTTTGGGACTAGCGTCAAATGAGCAGTTCTTC. Protein: CASSEVLGLASNEQFF.

The chain links TRBV10-3 to TRBJ2-5; tentatively, D is TRBD2 (6 bases). V gave up 7 bases and J gave up 1 base, with 16 bases separating them. Germline CDR1 reads ENHRY; CDR2 reads SYGVKD. The CDR3 sequence is 15 residues long. The CDR3 coding sequence is TGTGCCATCAAGGAGTGGGCGGGATCCCAAGAGACCCAGTACTTC. Translating it yields CAIKEWAGSQETQYF.

The chain employs TRBV5-1 and TRBJ2-7; perhaps TRBD2 as D (6 bases). V dropped 2 bases and J dropped 3 bases, with 15 bases sitting between them. The CDR3 runs 15 residues. Germline-derived CDR1 and CDR2 are SGHRS and YFSETQ. The CDR3 reads CASSFSGTGSYEQYF. The CDR3 DNA sequence: TGCGCCAGCAGCTTTTCCGGGACTGGAAGCTACGAGCAGTACTTC. The whole variable domain, filled in from reference TRBV5-1 and TRBJ2-7, reads KAGVTQTPRYLIKTRGQQVTLSCSPISGHRSVSWYQQTPGQGLQFLFEYFSETQRNKGNFPGRFSGRQFSNSRSEMNVSTLELGDSALYLCASSFSGTGSYEQYFGPGTRLTVT.

The chain has TRBV5-1 and TRBJ2-7; unclear D gene. This CDR3 comprises 11 residues. From germline, CDR1 is SGHRS and CDR2 YFSETQ. V was clipped by 4 bases and J by 3 bases, with 5 bases between them. The CDR3 bases are TGCGCCAGCAGCCCAGTCTACGAGCAGTACTTC. Its protein is CASSPVYEQYF.

The chain employs TRBV28 and TRBJ1-2; D remains ambiguous. The ends were cut back, 6 bases at V and 5 bases at J, with 10 bases in the middle. Germline values: CDR1 MDHEN, CDR2 SYDVKM. The CDR3 is made up of 12 amino acids. The DNA for the CDR3 is TGTGCCAGCAGAGAAGCGGGGTATGGCTACACCTTC. Translation gives CASREAGYGYTF.

The J gene is TRBJ2-3, the V gene TRBV19; D gene unclear. V gave up 5 bases and J gave up 2 bases, with 8 bases separating them. Per the germline V gene, CDR1 is LNHDA and CDR2 is SQIVND (reference sequence). The CDR3 has 13 amino acids. The CDR3 DNA reads as TGTGCCAGTAGTGGCGGTATCACAGATACGCAGTATTTT. The encoded protein is CASSGGITDTQYF.

This chain joins TRBV11-2 and TRBJ1-6, with D possibly matching TRBD1 (6 bases). V was shortened by 1 base and J by 9 bases, with 10 bases between the two germline ends. Germline CDR1 and CDR2: SGHAT and FQNNGV. The CDR3 consists of 14 residues. CDR3 sequence reads: CASSLVDRSSPLHF. CDR3 DNA sequence: TGTGCCAGCAGCTTAGTCGACAGGAGTTCACCCCTCCACTTT.

The rearrangement uses TRBV13 and TRBJ2-6, with TRBD1 identical over 7 bases. The CDR3 consists of 14 residues. Germline assignment: CDR1 PRHDT and CDR2 FYEKMQ (reference sequence). Trimming took 5 bases from V and 2 from J; bases not matched to a gene: 0. CDR3 DNA: TGTGCCAGCAGCGACAGGGCTGGGGCCAACGTCCTGACTTTC. This translates into CASSDRAGANVLTF.

The rearrangement links TRBV9 to TRBJ2-7; the match to TRBD2 covers 8 bases. The CDR3 length is 14 residues. CDR1 SGDLS and CDR2 YYNGEE come from the germline V gene. The ends lost 4 bases at V and 10 bases at J; junction bases unmatched: 13. The CDR3 loop is CASSRDSYREGQYF. CDR3 sequence (DNA): TGTGCCAGCAGCCGTGACAGTTACCGGGAGGGCCAGTACTTC. Using reference TRBV9 and TRBJ2-7 for the parts outside the CDR3, the full variable domain is DSGVTQTPKHLITATGQRVTLRCSPRSGDLSVYWYQQSLDQGLQFLIQYYNGEERAKGNILERFSAQQFPDLHSELNLSSLELGDSALYFCASSRDSYREGQYFGPGTRLTVT.

Concerning this clone itself: Different DNA sequences within this sample yield the same CDR3. The chain carries TRBV5-1 and TRBJ2-1; no reliable D call. Trimming left V 0 bases short and J 4 bases short, with 5 bases between. Germline CDR1 is SGHRS and CDR2 is YFSETQ. The CDR3 extends over 13 amino acids. Written as DNA, the CDR3 is TGCGCCAGCAGCTTGGGGCAGTACAATGAGCAGTTCTTC. Translating it yields CASSLGQYNEQFF.

V gene TRBV11-1 combines with J gene TRBJ2-5; 13 positions agree with TRBD2. V was clipped by 5 bases and J by 4 bases; unmatched bases: 4. In germline, CDR1 is SGHAT, CDR2 FQDESV (reference sequence). The CDR3 is made up of 15 amino acids. The CDR3 DNA sequence: TGTGCCAGCAGCCGGACTAGCGGGGGCTCAGAGACCCAGTACTTC. Residues: CASSRTSGGSETQYF.

The J gene is TRBJ1-4, the V gene TRBV5-4, with TRBD1 as a possible D gene (6 bases). This CDR3 is built from 14 residues. Per germline, CDR1 SGHNT and CDR2 YYREEE (reference sequence). V dropped 0 bases and J dropped 5 bases, with 8 bases sitting between them. CDR3 protein: CASSLGGGNEKLFF. Here the CDR3 DNA reads TGTGCCAGCAGCTTGGGAGGGGGAAATGAAAAACTGTTTTTT.

CDR3 in DNA: TGTGCCAGCAGTGGGGACAGGACTTTAATCTCCTACGAGCAGTACTTC. As protein: CASSGDRTLISYEQYF. The V and J genes are TRBV7-2 and TRBJ2-7; TRBD1 matches 8 bases. Germline CDR1 reads SGHTA; CDR2 reads FQGNSA. The CDR3 consists of 16 residues. V shed 6 bases, J shed 0 bases, and the junction held 10 bases outside the gene matches.

The chain couples TRBV7-2 to TRBJ2-3, with D unresolved. This CDR3 is 12 amino acids long. Trimming took 5 bases from V and 2 from J, leaving 5 bases between them. Germline CDR1 reads SGHTA; CDR2 reads FQGNSA. The CDR3, as DNA: TGTGCCAGCAGCCCTACCACAGATACGCAGTATTTT. Protein sequence: CASSPTTDTQYF. The full variable domain, completed using reference TRBV7-2 and TRBJ2-3, is GAGVSQSPSNKVTEKGKDVELRCDPISGHTALYWYRQSLGQGLEFLIYFQGNSAPDKSGLPSDRFSAERTGGSVSTLTIQRTQQEDSAVYLCASSPTTDTQYFGPGTRLTVL.